These T cell receptor beta chains were read from a single sample in a study of identical twins. One entry per CDR3 protein, called by TCRdb with MiXCR from the 5' RACE reads. The table records 650,000 to 800,000 distinct CDR3 sequences, under 9% of them present only once. Another study also made use of these data, one on yellow fever vaccine responses in identical twins.

Input material: PBMCs. These receptors all come from a woman aged 18 to 35 in good health. Each CDR3 is given with its conserved first and last residue. Fields, in order: D gene, clone size, J gene, V gene, CDR3 DNA, CDR3 protein. A D gene is named only where the DNA matches it firmly. Where a row states a size, it is once, few, many or the class of an expanded clone; other rows omit it.

d_call: TRBD1; clone_size: many; j_call: TRBJ2-7; v_call: TRBV3-1; cdr3_nt: TGTGCCAGCAGCAAGGACAGGGGGCAAGAGCAGTACTTC; cdr3_aa: CASSKDRGQEQYF
d_call: NA; clone_size: NA; j_call: TRBJ2-7; v_call: TRBV25-1; cdr3_nt: TGTGCCAGCACTGGGCCCAGCTCCTACGAGCAGTACTTC; cdr3_aa: CASTGPSSYEQYF
d_call: TRBD1; clone_size: many; j_call: TRBJ2-2; v_call: TRBV7-2; cdr3_nt: TGTGCCAGCAGCTCAACAGGGGATCCGAACACCGGGGAGCTGTTTTTT; cdr3_aa: CASSSTGDPNTGELFF
d_call: TRBD2; clone_size: NA; j_call: TRBJ2-7; v_call: TRBV15; cdr3_nt: TGTGCCACCAGCAGAGACGGAAGCGGGAGATACGAGCAGTACTTC; cdr3_aa: CATSRDGSGRYEQYF
d_call: NA; clone_size: few; j_call: TRBJ2-3; v_call: TRBV24-1; cdr3_nt: TGTGCCACCAGTGATTTTCAGGGACCTAGCACAGATACGCAGTATTTT; cdr3_aa: CATSDFQGPSTDTQYF
d_call: NA; clone_size: many; j_call: TRBJ2-4; v_call: TRBV3-1; cdr3_nt: TGTGCCAGCAGCCACAAGGGGAACATTCAGTACTTC; cdr3_aa: CASSHKGNIQYF
d_call: TRBD1; clone_size: few; j_call: TRBJ1-1; v_call: TRBV3-1; cdr3_nt: TGTGCCAGCAGCCATCTAGGGACAGGTGGAATTGCTGAAGCTTTCTTT; cdr3_aa: CASSHLGTGGIAEAFF
d_call: TRBD1; clone_size: many; j_call: TRBJ2-7; v_call: TRBV28; cdr3_nt: TGTGCCAGCAAGCACCCAGGGGGCGAGCAGTACTTC; cdr3_aa: CASKHPGGEQYF
d_call: NA; clone_size: few; j_call: TRBJ2-3; v_call: TRBV12-3/TRBV12-4; cdr3_nt: TGTGCCAGCAGTTTAAAGGGCAGAACCACAGATACGCAGTATTTT; cdr3_aa: CASSLKGRTTDTQYF
d_call: NA; clone_size: many; j_call: TRBJ1-6; v_call: TRBV12-3/TRBV12-4; cdr3_nt: TGTGCCAGCAGTTTTGGGCAGGAAGGGTCACCCCTCCACTTT; cdr3_aa: CASSFGQEGSPLHF
d_call: TRBD1; clone_size: NA; j_call: TRBJ2-7; v_call: TRBV4-2; cdr3_nt: TGTGCCAGCAGCCCGGGGACAGGGGGCGGCGAGCAGTACTTC; cdr3_aa: CASSPGTGGGEQYF
d_call: NA; clone_size: many; j_call: TRBJ2-5; v_call: TRBV12-3/TRBV12-4; cdr3_nt: TGTGCCAGCAGATCAGGCCCCACCCAGTACTTC; cdr3_aa: CASRSGPTQYF
d_call: NA; clone_size: many; j_call: TRBJ1-1; v_call: TRBV29-1; cdr3_nt: TGCAGCGCCATGGATGGGGCTGAAGCTTTCTTT; cdr3_aa: CSAMDGAEAFF
d_call: NA; clone_size: few; j_call: TRBJ2-7; v_call: TRBV11-3; cdr3_nt: TGTGCCAGCAGCTTAAGTCAGAAATACGAGCAGTACTTC; cdr3_aa: CASSLSQKYEQYF
d_call: TRBD1; clone_size: many; j_call: TRBJ1-4; v_call: TRBV29-1; cdr3_nt: TGCAGCGTTGTAACTCGTACAGGGGCTAATGAAAAACTGTTTTTT; cdr3_aa: CSVVTRTGANEKLFF
d_call: NA; clone_size: NA; j_call: TRBJ2-1; v_call: TRBV20-1; cdr3_nt: TGCAGTGCTAGAATGGCGCCTCAAGTCTCCTACAATGAGCAGTTCTTC; cdr3_aa: CSARMAPQVSYNEQFF
d_call: TRBD1; clone_size: few; j_call: TRBJ2-3; v_call: TRBV7-2; cdr3_nt: TGTGCCAGCAGCTTAGGTGGGACAGGGAGCAATACGCAGTATTTT; cdr3_aa: CASSLGGTGSNTQYF
d_call: NA; clone_size: few; j_call: TRBJ2-1; v_call: TRBV28; cdr3_nt: TGTGCCAGCAGTTTATTCGGGCTGGCTTACAATGAGCAGTTCTTC; cdr3_aa: CASSLFGLAYNEQFF
d_call: NA; clone_size: many; j_call: TRBJ2-3; v_call: TRBV3-1; cdr3_nt: TGTGCCAGCAGCCAAGATCGTCTAGCCAGAACAGATACGCAGTATTTT; cdr3_aa: CASSQDRLARTDTQYF
d_call: NA; clone_size: few; j_call: TRBJ2-1; v_call: TRBV19; cdr3_nt: TGTGCCAGTTTCTGGGGCGATGAGCAGTTCTTC; cdr3_aa: CASFWGDEQFF
d_call: NA; clone_size: NA; j_call: TRBJ2-7; v_call: TRBV6-1; cdr3_nt: TGTGCCAGCAGTGTAAACTACGAGCAGTACTTC; cdr3_aa: CASSVNYEQYF
d_call: TRBD2; clone_size: few; j_call: TRBJ2-6; v_call: TRBV6-4; cdr3_nt: TGTGCCAGCAGCGACCCTTCTAGCGGGCCGAGCTCTGGGGCCAACGTCCTGACTTTC; cdr3_aa: CASSDPSSGPSSGANVLTF
d_call: TRBD2; clone_size: few; j_call: TRBJ2-3; v_call: TRBV9; cdr3_nt: TGTGCCAGCAGCCCCGGGGGGGCAACGCAGTATTTT; cdr3_aa: CASSPGGATQYF
d_call: TRBD2; clone_size: few; j_call: TRBJ2-2; v_call: TRBV10-1; cdr3_nt: TGCGCCAGCAGTGAGTCTTCTAGCGGGAGAGGGGAGCTGTTTTTT; cdr3_aa: CASSESSSGRGELFF
d_call: TRBD2; clone_size: few; j_call: TRBJ2-1; v_call: TRBV9; cdr3_nt: TGTGCCAGCAGCGTAGGTCTAGCGGGAGGAGGAAATGAGCAGTTCTTC; cdr3_aa: CASSVGLAGGGNEQFF
d_call: TRBD2; clone_size: NA; j_call: TRBJ2-5; v_call: TRBV24-1; cdr3_nt: TGTGCCACCAGTGACCCGGGGGGGCCGGGGGAGACCCAGTACTTC; cdr3_aa: CATSDPGGPGETQYF
d_call: NA; clone_size: many; j_call: TRBJ1-2; v_call: TRBV3-1; cdr3_nt: TGTGCCAGCAGCCAATTCTCAGCTTATGGCTACACCTTC; cdr3_aa: CASSQFSAYGYTF
d_call: TRBD1; clone_size: few; j_call: TRBJ2-5; v_call: TRBV5-1; cdr3_nt: TGCGCCAGCAGCGTGCGGACAGGGGGCGCTGAGACCCAGTACTTC; cdr3_aa: CASSVRTGGAETQYF
d_call: NA; clone_size: few; j_call: TRBJ2-5; v_call: TRBV7-8; cdr3_nt: TGTGCCAGCATCAAGAGGGTCGGAAGCCAAGAGACCCAGTACTTC; cdr3_aa: CASIKRVGSQETQYF
d_call: NA; clone_size: few; j_call: TRBJ1-1; v_call: TRBV10-3; cdr3_nt: TGTGCCATCAGCCAACCGGGACGGCAGAACACTGAAGCTTTCTTT; cdr3_aa: CAISQPGRQNTEAFF
d_call: NA; clone_size: few; j_call: TRBJ2-3; v_call: TRBV29-1; cdr3_nt: TGCAGCGTTGAAGATCGAGCGGGCGATACGCAGTATTTT; cdr3_aa: CSVEDRAGDTQYF
d_call: TRBD1; clone_size: NA; j_call: TRBJ1-5; v_call: TRBV15; cdr3_nt: TGTGCCACCAGCCGAGACAGGGGGGATCAGCCCCAGCATTTT; cdr3_aa: CATSRDRGDQPQHF
d_call: TRBD2; clone_size: many; j_call: TRBJ2-1; v_call: TRBV5-6; cdr3_nt: TGTGCCAGCAGCTCACGGCTAGCGGGGGGTCCGCTCAATGAGCAGTTCTTC; cdr3_aa: CASSSRLAGGPLNEQFF
d_call: TRBD2; clone_size: few; j_call: TRBJ2-1; v_call: TRBV10-3; cdr3_nt: TGTACCTTCAGTGCACTAGCGGGGGGGTTAAGCTCCTACAATGAGCAGTTCTTC; cdr3_aa: CTFSALAGGLSSYNEQFF
d_call: TRBD2; clone_size: NA; j_call: TRBJ2-7; v_call: TRBV19; cdr3_nt: TGTGCCAGTAGTATCCTACTGGTGGGACTAGCGAACGAGCAGTACTTC; cdr3_aa: CASSILLVGLANEQYF
d_call: NA; clone_size: NA; j_call: TRBJ2-1; v_call: TRBV9; cdr3_nt: TGTGCCAGCAGCGTAGTGTGGGGGGGCCAATATGAGCAGTTCTTC; cdr3_aa: CASSVVWGGQYEQFF
d_call: NA; clone_size: many; j_call: TRBJ2-1; v_call: TRBV7-6; cdr3_nt: TGTGCCAGCAGCTTAGTTGGGGGTAGGGGGTACAATGAGCAGTTCTTC; cdr3_aa: CASSLVGGRGYNEQFF
d_call: TRBD2; clone_size: NA; j_call: TRBJ2-1; v_call: TRBV7-2; cdr3_nt: TGTGCCAGCAGCGCGACTACTACCTACGGGGGGGAGCAGTTCTTC; cdr3_aa: CASSATTTYGGEQFF
d_call: TRBD2; clone_size: few; j_call: TRBJ2-3; v_call: TRBV3-1; cdr3_nt: TGTGCCAGCAGCCAAGCGATGTCGAGCGGGATAGATACGCAGTATTTT; cdr3_aa: CASSQAMSSGIDTQYF
d_call: TRBD1; clone_size: NA; j_call: TRBJ1-1; v_call: TRBV5-1; cdr3_nt: TGCGCCAGCAGGTTGGGACAGCTGAACACTGAAGCTTTCTTT; cdr3_aa: CASRLGQLNTEAFF
d_call: TRBD1; clone_size: NA; j_call: TRBJ2-1; v_call: TRBV2; cdr3_nt: TGTGCCAGACAAACTCGGACAGGGCGGTATGAGCAGTTCTTC; cdr3_aa: CARQTRTGRYEQFF
d_call: TRBD2; clone_size: few; j_call: TRBJ2-5; v_call: TRBV7-9; cdr3_nt: TGTGCCAGCAGCAATCCGGGGGGGCCGGATCAAGAGACCCAGTACTTC; cdr3_aa: CASSNPGGPDQETQYF
d_call: NA; clone_size: NA; j_call: TRBJ2-3; v_call: TRBV4-1; cdr3_nt: TGCGCCAGCAGCCAAGATGGGACAGGGCAGGTAGCGGGGTCCACAGATACGCAGTATTTT; cdr3_aa: CASSQDGTGQVAGSTDTQYF
d_call: NA; clone_size: few; j_call: TRBJ2-1; v_call: TRBV6-4; cdr3_nt: TGTGCCCCTCCGACGACCAGCTCCTACAATGAGCAGTTCTTC; cdr3_aa: CAPPTTSSYNEQFF
d_call: TRBD1; clone_size: NA; j_call: TRBJ1-6; v_call: TRBV12-3/TRBV12-4; cdr3_nt: TGTGCCAGCAGTTTGACAGGGCGCAATTCACCCCTCCACTTT; cdr3_aa: CASSLTGRNSPLHF
d_call: NA; clone_size: NA; j_call: TRBJ1-6; v_call: TRBV3-1; cdr3_nt: TGTGCCAGCAGCCGCACACAGGGTGGTAATTCACCCCTCCACTTT; cdr3_aa: CASSRTQGGNSPLHF
d_call: NA; clone_size: NA; j_call: TRBJ2-6; v_call: TRBV20-1; cdr3_nt: TGCAGTGCTAGAGTGGCCTCTGGGGCCAACGTCCTGACTTTC; cdr3_aa: CSARVASGANVLTF
d_call: NA; clone_size: NA; j_call: TRBJ2-3; v_call: TRBV29-1; cdr3_nt: TGCAGCGTTTTAGGGTTGTTCACAGATACGCAGTATTTT; cdr3_aa: CSVLGLFTDTQYF
d_call: NA; clone_size: NA; j_call: TRBJ2-3; v_call: TRBV7-9; cdr3_nt: TGTGCCAGCACCCATCTGTGCGCGTCCAGCACAGATACGCAGTATTTT; cdr3_aa: CASTHLCASSTDTQYF
d_call: NA; clone_size: NA; j_call: TRBJ2-7; v_call: TRBV7-2; cdr3_nt: TGTGCCAGCAGCTTAAACGGGGCAACATACGAGCAGTACTTC; cdr3_aa: CASSLNGATYEQYF
d_call: NA; clone_size: many; j_call: TRBJ1-2; v_call: TRBV2; cdr3_nt: TGTGCCAGCCTATCACCGGGACTGACCCTAAACTATGGCTACACCTTC; cdr3_aa: CASLSPGLTLNYGYTF
d_call: TRBD1; clone_size: NA; j_call: TRBJ1-2; v_call: TRBV27; cdr3_nt: TGTGCCAGCAGTGCTGACAGGGAGGGCTATGGCTACACCTTC; cdr3_aa: CASSADREGYGYTF
d_call: NA; clone_size: NA; j_call: TRBJ1-1; v_call: TRBV3-1; cdr3_nt: TGTGCCAGCAGCCAAGAACAGTTTGGAGCTTTCTTT; cdr3_aa: CASSQEQFGAFF
d_call: TRBD2; clone_size: NA; j_call: TRBJ2-3; v_call: TRBV7-2; cdr3_nt: TGTGCCAGCAGCTTAAGGCTAGCGGGGGCCCAATCAGATACGCAGTATTTT; cdr3_aa: CASSLRLAGAQSDTQYF
d_call: NA; clone_size: many; j_call: TRBJ2-1; v_call: TRBV24-1; cdr3_nt: TGTGCCACCAGTGATTTCGTGGGGACTTTCCATGAGCAGTTCTTC; cdr3_aa: CATSDFVGTFHEQFF